This T cell receptor (beta chain) was documented in a study of T cells after yellow fever vaccination. In the case of this clonotype: What it binds is not known.

5'RACE template switching generated TCR cDNA, adding a universal primer site and UMIs. In TCRdb, the 5' RACE reads were re-called with MiXCR into one record per CDR3 protein. Among about 430,000 distinct CDR3 sequences, around 19% were seen once, and the ten largest hold roughly a sixth. Germline V gene sequence: CDR1 SGHDT, CDR2 YYEEEE. The CDR3 length is 15 residues. The junction had 3 bases not matched to a gene; V was cut back by 4 bases and J by 2 bases. Findings and limits, study-wide: Highly abundant clonotypes carried over from the bulk population could end up in FACS-sorted repertoires as contaminants.

This TCR was recovered from a man aged 18 to 30 who received the YFV17D yellow fever vaccine. The sample consisted of PBMCs, taken before the yellow fever booster vaccination. The chain employs TRBV5-6 and TRBJ2-1; 10 bases map to TRBD1. CDR3 nucleotide sequence: TGTGCCAGCAGCCGTGGACAGGGGGCCTACAATGAGCAGTTCTTC. It specifies CASSRGQGAYNEQFF.